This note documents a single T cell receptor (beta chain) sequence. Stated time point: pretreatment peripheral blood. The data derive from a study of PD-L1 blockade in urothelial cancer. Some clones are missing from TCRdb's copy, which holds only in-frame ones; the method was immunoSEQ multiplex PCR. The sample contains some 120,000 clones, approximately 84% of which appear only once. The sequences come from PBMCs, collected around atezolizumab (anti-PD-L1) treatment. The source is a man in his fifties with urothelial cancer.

The CDR3 DNA reads TGTGCCAGCAGTTACGACAGAACAAACACCATATATTTT. Translating it yields CASSYDRTNTIYF. The chain recombines TRBV6-6 with TRBJ1-3; tentatively, D is TRBD1 (5 bases). This CDR3 region has 13 residues. Per germline, CDR1 MNHNY and CDR2 SVGAGI (reference sequence). V lost 2 bases to trimming and J lost 6 bases, with 8 bases between them.